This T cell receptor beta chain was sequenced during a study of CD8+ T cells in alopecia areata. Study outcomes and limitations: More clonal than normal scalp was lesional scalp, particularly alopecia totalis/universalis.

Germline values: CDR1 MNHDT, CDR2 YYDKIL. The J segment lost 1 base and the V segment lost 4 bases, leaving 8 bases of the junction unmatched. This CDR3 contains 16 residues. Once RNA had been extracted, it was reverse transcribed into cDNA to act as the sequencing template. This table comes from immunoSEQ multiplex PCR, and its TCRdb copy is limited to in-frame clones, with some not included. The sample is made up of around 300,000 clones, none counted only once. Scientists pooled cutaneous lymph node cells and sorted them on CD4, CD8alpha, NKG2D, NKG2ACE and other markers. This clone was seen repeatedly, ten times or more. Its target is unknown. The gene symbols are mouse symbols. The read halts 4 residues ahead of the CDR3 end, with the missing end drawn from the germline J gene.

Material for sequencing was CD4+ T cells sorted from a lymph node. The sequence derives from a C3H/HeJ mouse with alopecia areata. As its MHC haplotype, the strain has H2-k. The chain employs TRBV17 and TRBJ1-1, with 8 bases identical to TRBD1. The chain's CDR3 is CASSKGADRANTEVFF. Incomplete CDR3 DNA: TGTGCTAGCAGTAAGGGCGCGGACAGGGCGAACACA. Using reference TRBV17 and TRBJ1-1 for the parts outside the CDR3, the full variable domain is DTTVKQNPRYKLARVGKPVNLICSQTMNHDTMYWYQKKPNQAPKLLLFYYDKILNREADTFEKFQSSRPNNSFCSLYIGSAGLEYSAMYLCASSKGADRANTEVFFGKGTRLTVV.